Presented here are 12 T cell receptor beta chains from one specimen sequenced in a study of T-cell reconstitution after alpha-beta-depleted transplantation in children. The authors prepared the TCRbeta library with unique molecular identifiers. MiXCR was run by TCRdb on the PCR reads, yielding one entry per CDR3 protein. The sample consists of around 500,000 distinct CDR3 sequences, approximately 22% of them appearing once. The sample was PBMCs, mostly from graft donor cells, taken 360 days after TCRalphabeta/CD19-depleted stem cell transplant. The receptors stem from a boy under two years old who had a stem cell transplant for acute myeloid leukemia, so the T cells may come from the graft donor.

This clonotype was found once. This sequence joins TRBV6-5 and TRBJ1-2; TRBD1 matches at 7 bases. This CDR3 is built from 14 residues. The J segment lost 5 bases and the V segment lost 1 base, leaving 4 bases of the junction unmatched. CDR1 is MNHEY, CDR2 SVGAGI, per germline. DNA for the CDR3: TGTGCCAGCAGTTACTTCGGACAGGAGTATGGCTACACCTTC. This sequence encodes CASSYFGQEYGYTF.

This clonotype was observed at least ten times. This chain links TRBV7-8 with TRBJ2-3; 8 nucleotides line up with TRBD1. Germline V gives CDR1 SGHVS, CDR2 FQNEAQ. The V segment lost 3 bases and the J segment 3 bases; nucleotides outside the gene matches: 2. There are 14 residues in the CDR3. CDR3 sequence reads: CASSLQGATDTQYF. The DNA of the CDR3 is TGTGCCAGCAGCTTGCAGGGGGCGACAGATACGCAGTATTTT.

The gene calls are TRBV10-1 and TRBJ2-1; 8 bases are a match to TRBD2. The CDR3 is 15 residues long. In germline, CDR1 is WNHNN, CDR2 SYGVQD (reference sequence). J lost 7 bases, V lost 3 bases, and 8 bases had no gene match. The CDR3 protein is CASSDSGGAFNEQFF. DNA for the CDR3: TGCGCCAGCAGTGATTCGGGGGGGGCCTTTAATGAGCAGTTCTTC.

J is TRBJ2-5 and V is TRBV23-1, with 7 bases that match TRBD2. TRBV23-1 counts as an open reading frame of uncertain function. J gave up 5 bases and V 0 bases, and 6 bases lay outside the gene matches. The CDR3 sequence is 15 residues long. CDR3 sequence reads: CASSQSAGERETQYF. CDR3 nucleotide sequence: TGCGCCAGCAGTCAATCGGCGGGGGAGAGGGAGACCCAGTACTTC.

This clonotype showed up many times. J is TRBJ2-3 and V is TRBV5-6; TRBD1 matches 12 bases. Germline values: CDR1 SGHDT, CDR2 YYEEEE. The CDR3 covers 19 residues. Trimming cost V 0 bases and J 2 bases; bases outside gene matches: 10. CDR3 amino acids: CASSLGPDVGQGATDTQYF. Written as DNA, the CDR3 is TGTGCCAGCAGCTTGGGACCCGATGTGGGACAGGGGGCCACAGATACGCAGTATTTT. Filled out from reference TRBV5-6 and TRBJ2-3, the complete variable domain reads DAGVTQSPTHLIKTRGQQVTLRCSPKSGHDTVSWYQQALGQGPQFIFQYYEEEERQRGNFPDRFSGHQFPNYSSELNVNALLLGDSALYLCASSLGPDVGQGATDTQYFGPGTRLTVL.

The V call is TRBV4-2, the J call TRBJ2-2; tentatively, D is TRBD1 (6 bases). Germline-derived CDR1 and CDR2 are LGHNA and YNFKEQ. Trimming took off 0 bases at V and 6 bases at J, with 11 bases between the two ends. This CDR3 is built from 15 residues. DNA of the CDR3: TGTGCCAGCAGCCAAGATTTAACAGGGTCCGGGGAGCTGTTTTTT. This gives the protein CASSQDLTGSGELFF.

The chain links TRBV5-1 to TRBJ2-1; D not resolved. Germline V CDR1 and CDR2: SGHRS, YFSETQ. CDR3 length: 13 amino acids. Trimming cost V 3 bases and J 7 bases, with 11 bases left between them. This CDR3 is CASSSPSLNEQFF. CDR3 in DNA: TGCGCCAGCAGCTCCCCTTCCCTAAATGAGCAGTTCTTC.

V is TRBV7-3 and J is TRBJ2-3; 9 nucleotides agree with TRBD2. Trimming at V came to 4 bases and at J to 2 bases, leaving 7 bases not matched to a gene. Germline CDR1 SGHTA, CDR2 FQGTGA. This CDR3 comprises 16 residues. The CDR3 sequence: CASSSVKRGVTDTQYF. The CDR3 DNA sequence: TGTGCCAGCAGCTCCGTGAAGCGGGGGGTCACAGATACGCAGTATTTT. The complete variable domain, with remaining parts taken from reference TRBV7-3 and TRBJ2-3, reads GAGVSQTPSNKVTEKGKYVELRCDPISGHTALYWYRQSLGQGPEFLIYFQGTGAADDSGLPNDRFFAVRPEGSVSTLKIQRTERGDSAVYLCASSSVKRGVTDTQYFGPGTRLTVL.

This chain links TRBV7-2 with TRBJ1-1; no clear D gene. There are 13 residues in the CDR3. CDR1 SGHTA and CDR2 FQGNSA come from the germline V gene. V was cut by 3 bases and J by 10 bases, with 15 bases left in between. CDR3 sequence reads: CASSFGWRSGAFF. The CDR3 DNA is TGTGCCAGCAGCTTCGGTTGGCGCTCTGGAGCTTTCTTT.

This chain joins TRBV4-1 and TRBJ1-3, with D unresolved. Trimming took off 4 bases at V and 3 bases at J, with 13 bases between the two ends. Germline V gene sequence: CDR1 MGHRA, CDR2 YSYEKL. The CDR3 consists of 15 residues. For the CDR3, the DNA is TGCGCCAGCAGCCGGGGTGCTGCGAGTGGAAACACCATATATTTT. As protein: CASSRGAASGNTIYF.

The sample holds many counts of this clonotype. This rearrangement joins TRBV20-1 to TRBJ1-1; 7 bases map to TRBD1. This CDR3 is 20 amino acids long. Germline-derived CDR1 and CDR2 are DFQATT and SNEGSKA (reference sequence). Trimming cost V 0 bases and J 0 bases; bases outside gene matches: 19. Written as DNA, the CDR3 is TGCAGTGCTAGAGATCTGTGGGGAAAGGGGGCAGGGAGGATGAACACTGAAGCTTTCTTT. It specifies CSARDLWGKGAGRMNTEAFF.

In its sample, this clonotype was seen a few times. V and J are TRBV20-1 and TRBJ2-5; 12 bases agree with TRBD2. V was clipped by 0 bases and J by 2 bases; unmatched bases: 4. There are 16 residues in the CDR3. Germline V gene sequence: CDR1 DFQATT, CDR2 SNEGSKA (reference sequence). The CDR3 bases are TGCAGTGCTAGAGACCGACTAGCGGGGGTTCAAGAGACCCAGTACTTC. Translating gives CSARDRLAGVQETQYF.